This TCR beta chain was found in a study of blood T cell repertoires in COVID-19. On the study more broadly: PBMCs, B-cell-depleted T cells, or T cells were the source of the cDNA or gDNA that made up the material.

Per the authors' pipeline: Cell counts per sample came from amplifying reference gene primers. Clones were read by immunoSEQ multiplex PCR, and TCRdb kept only the in-frame ones, dropping some. V, J and clone size are taken as reported in that table, and D and trimming were inferred from the DNA itself. The table shows roughly 230,000 clones, with around 80% occurring only once. J lost 0 bases, V lost 1 base, and 3 bases had no gene match. The CDR3 has 17 amino acids. Germline CDR1 and CDR2: MGHRA and YSYEKL. The clonotype originates from a man aged 40-55 years with acute or convalescent COVID-19. Specimen: peripheral blood. The rearrangement joins TRBV4-1 to TRBJ2-3, with 11 bases identical to TRBD2. As DNA, the CDR3 is TGCGCCAGCAGCCAAGCGGCTAGCGGGAGGAGCACAGATACGCAGTATTTT. Protein sequence: CASSQAASGRSTDTQYF.